These 31 T cell receptor beta chains were sequenced from one sample in a study of OX40 agonist ivuxolimab in advanced cancers. Sequencing used immunoSEQ multiplex PCR; TCRdb keeps in-frame clones, though not all of them. Of about 61,000 clones listed, 75% to 90% are singletons. The sample in question was CD4+ or CD8+ T cells sorted from blood, obtained in a trial of the OX40 agonist ivuxolimab. These receptor sequences come from an adult with an advanced solid tumor such as melanoma, head and neck, liver or kidney cancer.

This chain uses TRBV5-1 with TRBJ1-4; 7 bases are shared with TRBD1. The V gene end was trimmed by 4 bases and the J gene end by 6 bases; junction bases not matched to a gene: 12. Germline values: CDR1 SGHRS, CDR2 YFSETQ. The CDR3 extends over 16 amino acids. For the CDR3, the DNA is TGCGCCAGCAGCCCGGAATGGACAGGCCCCTATGAAAAACTGTTTTTT. The encoded protein is CASSPEWTGPYEKLFF.

Here the CDR3 DNA reads TGTGCCAGCAGCTTACCGGGACAGTATCGGAGAGCTTTCTTT. It is translated as CASSLPGQYRRAFF. The gene calls are TRBV7-9 and TRBJ1-1, with TRBD1 matching over 7 bases. The CDR3 is 14 residues long. Germline CDR1 reads SEHNR; CDR2 reads FQNEAQ (reference sequence). The V and J ends lost 2 bases and 10 bases, in that order; junction bases with no gene match: 10.

The gene calls are TRBV18 and TRBJ2-7, with TRBD1 matching over 7 bases. The germline V gene encodes CDR1 KGHSH and CDR2 LQKENI. The CDR3 extends over 13 amino acids. The ends lost 6 bases at V and 7 bases at J; junction bases unmatched: 9. DNA of the CDR3: TGTGCCAGCTCCCCTGACAGGGTACGGGAGCAGTACTTC. This gives the protein CASSPDRVREQYF.

This rearrangement joins TRBV5-4 to TRBJ2-7; D is perhaps TRBD1 (5 bases). This CDR3 is built from 14 residues. V was trimmed by 3 bases and J by 5 bases, leaving 15 bases between them. Germline V gives CDR1 SGHNT, CDR2 YYREEE (reference sequence). CDR3 sequence reads: CASSSSRGGDEQYF. CDR3 DNA sequence: TGTGCCAGCAGCTCATCTAGGGGCGGAGACGAGCAGTACTTC.

The chain is built from TRBV5-4 and TRBJ1-2; 7 bases agree with TRBD1. Trimming cost V 0 bases and J 4 bases; bases outside gene matches: 6. CDR1 SGHNT and CDR2 YYREEE come from the germline V gene (reference sequence). The CDR3 loop spans 15 amino acids. In DNA form, the CDR3 reads TGTGCCAGCAGCTTGGGTCAGGGGGAATTCTATGGCTACACCTTC. This codes for CASSLGQGEFYGYTF.

The rearrangement joins TRBV15 to TRBJ2-5; tentative D call: TRBD2 (5 bases). CDR3 length: 15 residues. The V end lost 3 bases, the J end lost 2 bases, and 13 bases lay between the germline ends. Germline CDR1 and CDR2: LNHNV and YYDKDF (reference sequence). The chain's CDR3 is CATSREDQVQETQYF. The CDR3 DNA sequence: TGTGCCACCAGCAGGGAGGACCAGGTTCAAGAGACCCAGTACTTC.

The chain couples TRBV6-4 to TRBJ1-5; tentatively, D is TRBD1 (5 bases). The V end was cut by 8 bases, the J end by 2 bases, with 16 bases between. This CDR3 has 15 amino acids. Germline values: CDR1 MRHNA, CDR2 SNTAGT. The CDR3 is CASVSGRWGNQPQHF. CDR3 nucleotide sequence: TGTGCCAGCGTTTCGGGGCGCTGGGGCAATCAGCCCCAGCATTTT.

This chain joins TRBV11-2 and TRBJ1-1; D uncertain. V shed 5 bases and J shed 1 base, with 14 bases lying between them. The CDR3 consists of 15 residues. Germline loops: CDR1 SGHAT, CDR2 FQNNGV. The CDR3 DNA is TGTGCCAGCAGCCCCAGGAGGTCAGAGAACACTGAAGCTTTCTTT. Its translation is CASSPRRSENTEAFF.

The chain joins TRBV6-1 to TRBJ2-7, with D unresolved. CDR1 and CDR2 from the germline V gene are MNHNS and SASEGT. This CDR3 region has 10 residues. Trimming left V 6 bases short and J 3 bases short, with 3 bases between. This CDR3 reads CASSHYEQYF. CDR3 in DNA: TGTGCCAGCAGCCACTACGAGCAGTACTTC.

CDR3 amino acids: CASRPADGEVAGELFF. The CDR3 DNA is TGTGCCAGCAGGCCCGCTGACGGGGAAGTGGCCGGGGAGCTGTTTTTT. The rearrangement joins TRBV2 to TRBJ2-2; TRBD2 is a possible D gene (5 bases). The CDR3 is made up of 16 amino acids. Germline V gene lookup returns CDR1 SNHLY and CDR2 FYNNEI. V was pared by 6 bases and J by 6 bases, with 20 bases between. The full variable domain, completed using reference TRBV2 and TRBJ2-2, is EPEVTQTPSHQVTQMGQEVILRCVPISNHLYFYWYRQILGQKVEFLVSFYNNEISEKSEIFDDQFSVERPDGSNFTLKIRSTKLEDSAMYFCASRPADGEVAGELFFGEGSRLTVL.

J is TRBJ2-1 and V is TRBV6-1; TRBD1 or TRBD2 may be the D gene (5 bases each). Trimming shortened V by 6 bases and J by 5 bases, and 17 bases separated the two germline ends. Germline V gene sequence: CDR1 MNHNS, CDR2 SASEGT. This CDR3 is built from 15 residues. The CDR3 DNA sequence: TGTGCCAGCAGAAGGACACTTCCCGGGAACAATGAGCAGTTCTTC. Translation: CASRRTLPGNNEQFF.

Concerning this clone: Other nucleotide sequences in the sample specify the same CDR3. The V call is TRBV9, the J call TRBJ1-4; D ambiguous. The CDR3 has 15 residues. Deletions cut 0 bases from V and 7 bases from J, with 13 bases between. Per the germline V gene, CDR1 is SGDLS and CDR2 is YYNGEE. CDR3: CASSVASMIGEKLFF. The CDR3 DNA sequence: TGTGCCAGCAGCGTAGCCTCTATGATCGGTGAAAAACTGTTTTTT.

The V gene is TRBV20-1, the J gene TRBJ1-1; no clear D. V lost 3 bases and J 1 base, leaving 3 bases between the germline ends. Germline V gene lookup returns CDR1 DFQATT and CDR2 SNEGSKA (reference sequence). This CDR3 spans 11 amino acids. CDR3 in DNA: TGCAGTGCTAGGCAGAACACTGAAGCTTTCTTT. Its translation: CSARQNTEAFF.

This chain connects TRBV9 to TRBJ1-4; D is perhaps TRBD1 (5 bases). Trimming took 3 bases from V and 6 from J, leaving 12 bases between them. This CDR3 region has 14 residues. The germline gives CDR1 SGDLS, CDR2 YYNGEE. DNA for the CDR3: TGTGCCAGCAGCGAGACAGTGAGTTATGAAAAACTGTTTTTT. It yields the protein CASSETVSYEKLFF.

V usage is TRBV5-1 and J usage is TRBJ1-3, with a tentative D call TRBD1 (6 bases). CDR3 length equals 13 residues. Germline loops: CDR1 SGHRS, CDR2 YFSETQ. V lost 4 bases, J lost 3 bases, and 8 bases lay in between. CDR3 sequence reads: CASSRDNGNTIYF. CDR3 coding DNA: TGCGCCAGCAGCCGGGACAATGGAAACACCATATATTTT.

The chain uses TRBV7-9 and TRBJ2-1; the D is unclear. The CDR3 runs to 19 residues. Trimming removed 2 bases from V and 3 bases from J, with 23 bases in between. The V gene's germline CDR1 is SEHNR and CDR2 FQNEAQ (reference sequence). CDR3 bases: TGTGCCAGCAGCTTATCGTCTATATATCGAGGCCGAGACTACAATGAGCAGTTCTTC. Residues: CASSLSSIYRGRDYNEQFF. Together with reference TRBV7-9 and TRBJ2-1, the CDR3 gives the full variable domain: DTGVSQNPRHKITKRGQNVTFRCDPISEHNRLYWYRQTLGQGPEFLTYFQNEAQLEKSRLLSDRFSAERPKGSFSTLEIQRTEQGDSAMYLCASSLSSIYRGRDYNEQFFGPGTRLTVL.

V and J are TRBV6-5 and TRBJ2-5; 8 nucleotides line up with TRBD1. This CDR3 spans 15 amino acids. Losses at the gene ends were 0 bases for V and 5 bases for J; bases not matched to a gene: 5. CDR1 is MNHEY, CDR2 SVGAGI, per germline. CDR3 amino acids: CASSYSGQAVETQYF. In DNA form, the CDR3 reads TGTGCCAGCAGTTACTCGGGACAGGCTGTGGAGACCCAGTACTTC.

The gene calls are TRBV6-1 and TRBJ2-1, with 11 nucleotides matching TRBD2. The CDR3 contains 18 residues. The V and J ends lost 1 base and 4 bases, in that order; junction bases with no gene match: 9. Germline assignment: CDR1 MNHNS and CDR2 SASEGT. DNA of the CDR3: TGTGCCAGCAGTGAAGAAGGTAGCGGGGGGGCCGCTTACAATGAGCAGTTCTTC. Translating gives CASSEEGSGGAAYNEQFF.

The chain couples TRBV5-1 to TRBJ2-3, with 9 bases identical to TRBD1. The J segment lost 4 bases and the V segment lost 0 bases, leaving 6 bases of the junction unmatched. The CDR3 sequence is 16 residues long. Per the germline V gene, CDR1 is SGHRS and CDR2 is YFSETQ. CDR3 protein: CASSLGGTGTADTQYF. The CDR3 DNA follows: TGCGCCAGCAGCTTGGGAGGGACAGGGACAGCAGATACGCAGTATTTT.

The chain has TRBV18 and TRBJ2-1, with D uncertain. The germline CDR1 and CDR2 sequences are KGHSH and LQKENI. Trimming stripped 5 bases from V and 10 bases from J, with 15 bases between. This CDR3 spans 13 amino acids. Written as DNA, the CDR3 is TGTGCCAGCTCAGCTCCCAATGATGGGGAGCAGTTCTTC. Residues: CASSAPNDGEQFF.

J is TRBJ1-2 and V is TRBV30; no definite D call. V was trimmed by 5 bases and J by 5 bases, leaving 12 bases between them. CDR1 and CDR2 (germline): GTSNPN, SVGIG (reference sequence). This CDR3 region has 12 residues. The CDR3 sequence: CAWGRVRYGYTF. CDR3 sequence (DNA): TGTGCCTGGGGAAGGGTAAGGTATGGCTACACCTTC.

The chain carries TRBV9 and TRBJ2-5; D is possibly TRBD1 or TRBD2 (6 bases each). CDR3 length equals 16 residues. Trimming cost V 0 bases and J 1 base, with 13 bases left between them. Germline loops: CDR1 SGDLS, CDR2 YYNGEE. This CDR3 reads CASSVVGGGIQETQYF. The CDR3 bases are TGTGCCAGCAGCGTAGTCGGAGGGGGGATCCAAGAGACCCAGTACTTC.

V is TRBV9 and J is TRBJ2-1; D not certain. Germline CDR1 reads SGDLS; CDR2 reads YYNGEE. The CDR3 covers 14 residues. With 0 bases removed from V and 4 bases from J, the gap between germline ends came to 8 bases. As DNA, the CDR3 is TGTGCCAGCAGCGTAGGGCACGGATACAATGAGCAGTTCTTC. Translation: CASSVGHGYNEQFF.

This sequence joins TRBV7-2 and TRBJ2-5; D ambiguous. Germline loops: CDR1 SGHTA, CDR2 FQGNSA. V lost 0 bases and J 2 bases, leaving 13 bases between the germline ends. This CDR3 is built from 16 residues. The CDR3 loop is CASSLAQVGGQETQYF. CDR3 DNA: TGTGCCAGCAGCTTAGCGCAAGTAGGTGGGCAAGAGACCCAGTACTTC. Variable domain in full (rest from reference TRBV7-2 and TRBJ2-5): GAGVSQSPSNKVTEKGKDVELRCDPISGHTALYWYRQSLGQGLEFLIYFQGNSAPDKSGLPSDRFSAERTGGSVSTLTIQRTQQEDSAVYLCASSLAQVGGQETQYFGPGTRLLVL.

J is TRBJ1-4 and V is TRBV5-1; D is uncertain. The length of the CDR3 is 16 residues. Germline-derived CDR1 and CDR2 are SGHRS and YFSETQ. V lost 0 bases, J lost 8 bases, and 17 bases lay in between. CDR3 bases: TGCGCCAGCAGCTTGGCTCCGGCAAGTCAAGGAGAAAAACTGTTTTTT. It codes for CASSLAPASQGEKLFF.

The chain joins TRBV15 to TRBJ1-2; no reliable D call. V gave up 5 bases and J gave up 5 bases, with 12 bases separating them. Germline V CDR1 and CDR2: LNHNV, YYDKDF (reference sequence). This CDR3 has 13 residues. CDR3 loop: CATSAGGRYGYTF. CDR3 nucleotides: TGTGCCACCAGCGCCGGTGGACGGTATGGCTACACCTTC.

V gene TRBV30 combines with J gene TRBJ1-1, with 9 nucleotides matching TRBD1. Trimming removed 8 bases from V and 11 bases from J; junction bases left unmatched: 15. CDR1 is GTSNPN, CDR2 SVGIG, per germline (reference sequence). The CDR3 is made up of 13 amino acids. CDR3 in amino acids: CAGADRGIGAAFF. The DNA for the CDR3 is TGTGCCGGAGCGGACAGGGGTATCGGTGCGGCTTTCTTT.

This rearrangement joins TRBV10-3 to TRBJ2-7; D may correspond to TRBD1 or TRBD2 (5 bases each). The V end lost 0 bases, the J end lost 4 bases, and 10 bases lay between the germline ends. Germline V gives CDR1 ENHRY, CDR2 SYGVKD. The CDR3 has 14 amino acids. CDR3 loop: CAISESGTEYEQYF. CDR3 DNA: TGTGCCATCAGTGAGTCGGGGACGGAGTACGAGCAGTACTTC.

The chain joins TRBV13 to TRBJ1-2; D might be TRBD1 (5 bases). This CDR3 comprises 14 residues. The germline V gene encodes CDR1 PRHDT and CDR2 FYEKMQ (reference sequence). With 4 bases removed from V and 0 bases from J, the gap between germline ends came to 9 bases. The CDR3 is CASSSTETNYGYTF. For the CDR3, the DNA is TGTGCCAGCAGCTCGACAGAAACTAACTATGGCTACACCTTC.

This clone was observed a single time. J is TRBJ2-5 and V is TRBV28; D gene unclear. The CDR3 covers 16 residues. Germline values: CDR1 MDHEN, CDR2 SYDVKM. Deletions cut 6 bases from V and 4 bases from J, with 21 bases between. The CDR3 bases are TGTGCCAGCAGCAAAAACTACCCCACCCAAGGAGAGACCCAGTACTTC. The encoded protein is CASSKNYPTQGETQYF. Looking up the rest from reference TRBV28 and TRBJ2-5 gives the full variable domain: DVKVTQSSRYLVKRTGEKVFLECVQDMDHENMFWYRQDPGLGLRLIYFSYDVKMKEKGDIPEGYSVSREKKERFSLILESASTNQTSMYLCASSKNYPTQGETQYFGPGTRLLVL.

The chain carries TRBV5-4 and TRBJ2-1, with TRBD1 matching 10 bases. The germline gives CDR1 SGHNT, CDR2 YYREEE (reference sequence). J gave up 3 bases and V 4 bases, and 7 bases lay outside the gene matches. This CDR3 is 16 amino acids long. Written as DNA, the CDR3 is TGTGCCAGCAGCGAGGGGACAGGGGCACTCTACAATGAGCAGTTCTTC. Translation: CASSEGTGALYNEQFF.